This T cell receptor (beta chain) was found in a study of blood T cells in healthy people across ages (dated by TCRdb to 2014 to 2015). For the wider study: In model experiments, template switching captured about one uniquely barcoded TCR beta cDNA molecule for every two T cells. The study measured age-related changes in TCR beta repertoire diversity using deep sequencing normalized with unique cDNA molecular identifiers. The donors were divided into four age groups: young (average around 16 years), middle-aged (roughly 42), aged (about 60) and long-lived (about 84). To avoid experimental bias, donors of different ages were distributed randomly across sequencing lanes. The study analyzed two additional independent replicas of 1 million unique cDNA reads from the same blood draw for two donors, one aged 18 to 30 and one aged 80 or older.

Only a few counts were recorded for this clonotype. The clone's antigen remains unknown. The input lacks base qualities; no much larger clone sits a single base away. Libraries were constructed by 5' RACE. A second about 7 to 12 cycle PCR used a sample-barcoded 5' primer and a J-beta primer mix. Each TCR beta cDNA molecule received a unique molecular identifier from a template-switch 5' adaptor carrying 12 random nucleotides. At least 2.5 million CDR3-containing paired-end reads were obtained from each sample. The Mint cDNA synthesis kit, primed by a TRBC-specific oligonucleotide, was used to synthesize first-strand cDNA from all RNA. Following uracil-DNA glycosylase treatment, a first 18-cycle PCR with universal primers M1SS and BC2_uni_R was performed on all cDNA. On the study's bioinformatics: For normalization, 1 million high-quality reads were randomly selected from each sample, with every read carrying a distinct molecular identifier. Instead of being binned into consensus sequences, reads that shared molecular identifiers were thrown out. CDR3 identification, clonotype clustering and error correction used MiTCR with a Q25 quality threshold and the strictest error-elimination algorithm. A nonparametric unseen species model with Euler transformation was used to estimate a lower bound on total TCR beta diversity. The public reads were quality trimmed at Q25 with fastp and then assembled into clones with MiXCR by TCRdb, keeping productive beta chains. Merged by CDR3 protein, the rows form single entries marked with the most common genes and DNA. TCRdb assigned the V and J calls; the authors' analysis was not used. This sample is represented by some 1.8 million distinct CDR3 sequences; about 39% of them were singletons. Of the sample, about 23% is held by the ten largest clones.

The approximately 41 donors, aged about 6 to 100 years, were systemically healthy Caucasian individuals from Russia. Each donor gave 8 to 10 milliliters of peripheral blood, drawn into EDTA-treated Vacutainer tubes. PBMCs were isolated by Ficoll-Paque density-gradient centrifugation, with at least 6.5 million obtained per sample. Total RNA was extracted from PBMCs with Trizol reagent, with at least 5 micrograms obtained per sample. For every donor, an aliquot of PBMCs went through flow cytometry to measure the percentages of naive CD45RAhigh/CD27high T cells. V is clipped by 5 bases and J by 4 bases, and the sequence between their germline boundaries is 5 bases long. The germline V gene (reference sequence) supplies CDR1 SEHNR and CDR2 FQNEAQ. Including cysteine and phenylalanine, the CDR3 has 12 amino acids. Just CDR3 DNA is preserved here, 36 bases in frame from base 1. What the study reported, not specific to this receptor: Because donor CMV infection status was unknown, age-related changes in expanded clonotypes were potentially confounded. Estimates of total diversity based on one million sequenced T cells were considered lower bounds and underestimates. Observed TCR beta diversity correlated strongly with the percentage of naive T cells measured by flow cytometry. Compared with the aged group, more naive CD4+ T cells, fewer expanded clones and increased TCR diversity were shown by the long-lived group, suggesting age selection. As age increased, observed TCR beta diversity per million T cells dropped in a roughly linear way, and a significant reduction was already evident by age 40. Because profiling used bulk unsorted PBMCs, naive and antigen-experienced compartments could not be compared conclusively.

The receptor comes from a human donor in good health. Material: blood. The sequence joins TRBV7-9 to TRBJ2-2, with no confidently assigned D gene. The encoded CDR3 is CASSQPTGELFF. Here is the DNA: TGTGCCAGCAGCCAACCCACCGGGGAGCTGTTTTTT. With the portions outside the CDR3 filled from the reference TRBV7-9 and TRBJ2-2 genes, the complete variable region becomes DTGVSQNPRHKITKRGQNVTFRCDPISEHNRLYWYRQTLGQGPEFLTYFQNEAQLEKSRLLSDRFSAERPKGSFSTLEIQRTEQGDSAMYLCASSQPTGELFFGEGSRLTVL.